This T cell receptor beta chain was documented in a study of T cells expressing NK-cell markers. CDR3 length: 17 amino acids. The germline V gene encodes CDR1 SQVTM and CDR2 ANQGSEA. The cDNA for TCR beta came from 5'RACE template switching with UMIs. TCRdb reworked the 5' RACE reads into one entry per CDR3 protein, no DNA. The sample data list hundreds of thousands of distinct CDR3 sequences. The sequence was obtained from a woman between 18 and 75 years old in good health. This chain uses TRBV29-1 with TRBJ2-3. The material sequenced was blood T cells: a sorted CD56 or NKG2C T cell subset, CD4+ or CD8+ T cells, or bulk PBMC T cells (not recorded which). This chain's CDR3 is CSVEGLSGILNTDTQYF.